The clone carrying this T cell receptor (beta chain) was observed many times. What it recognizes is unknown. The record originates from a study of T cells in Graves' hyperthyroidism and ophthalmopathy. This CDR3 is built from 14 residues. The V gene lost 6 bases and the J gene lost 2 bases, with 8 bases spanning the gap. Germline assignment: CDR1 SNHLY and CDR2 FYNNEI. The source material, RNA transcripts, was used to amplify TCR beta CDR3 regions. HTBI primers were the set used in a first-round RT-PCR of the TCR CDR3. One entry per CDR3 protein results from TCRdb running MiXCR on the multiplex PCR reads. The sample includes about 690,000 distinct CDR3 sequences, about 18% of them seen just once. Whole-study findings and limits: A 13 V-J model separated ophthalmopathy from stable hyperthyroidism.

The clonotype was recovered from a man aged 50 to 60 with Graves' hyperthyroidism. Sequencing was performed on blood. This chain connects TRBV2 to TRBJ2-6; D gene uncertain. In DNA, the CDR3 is TGTGCCAGCAGAGCCACGACTGGGGCCAACGTCCTGACTTTC. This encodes CASRATTGANVLTF.